The 26 T cell receptor beta chains below come from one sample, sequenced in a study of shared clonotypes between healthy human individuals. Sequencing was performed with immunoSEQ multiplex PCR; in TCRdb, only in-frame clones are kept and a portion is missing. The table has hundreds of thousands of clones, about 96% seen once. Sequencing input: naive CD4+ T cells sorted from blood. Subset indicated: CD45RA+ positively selected. All receptors derive from a woman under 40 in good health.

The chain carries TRBV18 and TRBJ2-5; D is possibly TRBD1 or TRBD2 (5 bases each). The end of the DNA fits TRBJ2-7 better, so the J call may be wrong. There are 13 residues in the CDR3. Germline CDR1 KGHSH, CDR2 LQKENI. The CDR3 sequence: CASSPGEDGEQYF. The CDR3 coding sequence is TGTGCCAGCTCACCGGGGGAAGATGGCGAGCAGTACTTC.

The J gene is TRBJ2-3, the V gene TRBV29-1; a possible D gene is TRBD2 (6 bases). The V end was cut by 8 bases, the J end by 1 base, with 22 bases between. The V gene's germline CDR1 is SQVTM and CDR2 ANQGSEA. The CDR3 sequence is 16 residues long. CDR3 in amino acids: CSTLGGDRSRTDTQYF. The CDR3 nucleotides read TGCAGCACACTAGGAGGGGATAGAAGCCGCACAGATACGCAGTATTTT.

The chain is built from TRBV28 and TRBJ2-1, with 10 bases fitting TRBD2. With 5 bases clipped from V and 8 bases from J, the junction kept 12 bases outside the gene matches. The CDR3 has 16 residues. The germline CDR1 and CDR2 sequences are MDHEN and SYDVKM. The chain's CDR3 is CASSGSSGRAPHEQFF. CDR3 sequence (DNA): TGTGCCAGCAGTGGATCTAGCGGGAGAGCCCCCCATGAGCAGTTCTTC.

The gene calls are TRBV28 and TRBJ1-2, with TRBD1 matching 9 bases. From germline, CDR1 is MDHEN and CDR2 SYDVKM. The V gene end was trimmed by 7 bases and the J gene end by 0 bases; junction bases not matched to a gene: 9. This CDR3 region has 16 residues. DNA of the CDR3: TGTGCCAGCAAATCCGCCGGGACAGGGACTAACTATGGCTACACCTTC. Translated, it gives CASKSAGTGTNYGYTF.

This chain joins TRBV5-5 and TRBJ1-1; D is unclear. The germline CDR1 and CDR2 sequences are SGHKS and YYEKEE (reference sequence). The CDR3 sequence is 17 residues long. Trimming took off 3 bases at V and 4 bases at J, with 22 bases between the two ends. As DNA, the CDR3 is TGTGCCAGCAGCTCGCGTATCATCGGGCTTATAGGCACTGAAGCTTTCTTT. It specifies CASSSRIIGLIGTEAFF.

This rearrangement joins TRBV18 to TRBJ2-3, with 11 bases that match TRBD1. J lost 4 bases, V lost 2 bases, and 5 bases had no gene match. In germline, CDR1 is KGHSH, CDR2 LQKENI. The CDR3 loop spans 16 amino acids. DNA of the CDR3: TGTGCCAGCTCACCATCGGACAGGGGGCGTCCAGATACGCAGTATTTT. Its translation: CASSPSDRGRPDTQYF.

The sample holds a few counts of this clone. V and J are TRBV7-3 and TRBJ2-2; 8 bases fit TRBD1. V was pared by 4 bases and J by 6 bases, with 22 bases of the junction left unmatched. In germline, CDR1 is SGHTA, CDR2 FQGTGA. CDR3 length equals 20 residues. The CDR3, as DNA: TGTGCCAGCAGCTCCAATAGGTCAGGGGGCACGTCTCGGCTATCCGGGGAGCTGTTTTTT. Its translation: CASSSNRSGGTSRLSGELFF.

The chain has TRBV10-3 and TRBJ1-2, with unresolved D. The germline V gene encodes CDR1 ENHRY and CDR2 SYGVKD. The CDR3 totals 13 residues. Trimming removed 2 bases from V and 2 bases from J, with 6 bases in between. CDR3 sequence: CAISETQNYGYTF. In DNA form, the CDR3 reads TGTGCCATCAGTGAGACCCAAAACTATGGCTACACCTTC.

The chain joins TRBV25-1 to TRBJ1-2; D gene ambiguous. Trimming removed 3 bases at V and 8 bases at J, with 22 bases between. In germline, CDR1 is MGHDK, CDR2 SYGVNS. CDR3 length: 16 amino acids. CDR3 nucleotide sequence: TGTGCCAGCAGTGACACCCGCTCGGTACACCTAAGGGGCTACACCTTC. It specifies CASSDTRSVHLRGYTF.

The chain employs TRBV19 and TRBJ1-5; D not certain. Germline CDR1 reads LNHDA; CDR2 reads SQIVND (reference sequence). The CDR3 sequence is 14 residues long. Trimming cost V 7 bases and J 0 bases, with 10 bases left between them. The CDR3 is CASNSRNSNQPQHF. The DNA for the CDR3 is TGTGCCAGTAACTCACGGAATAGCAATCAGCCCCAGCATTTT.

V is TRBV27 and J is TRBJ2-2; D ambiguous. This CDR3 region has 13 residues. CDR1 is MNHEY, CDR2 SMNVEV, per germline (reference sequence). The V and J ends lost 8 bases and 2 bases respectively, with 9 bases between them. In DNA form, the CDR3 reads TGTGCCAGCTGTTCGGCCAACACCGGGGAGCTGTTTTTT. Residues: CASCSANTGELFF.

The chain employs TRBV6-1 and TRBJ1-1; possible D gene TRBD1, 5 bases. The V end lost 6 bases, the J end lost 0 bases, and 14 bases lay between the germline ends. The CDR3 runs to 15 residues. Germline V CDR1 and CDR2: MNHNS, SASEGT. CDR3 amino acids: CASRKTETLNTEAFF. In DNA, the CDR3 is TGTGCCAGCAGAAAGACAGAGACCTTGAACACTGAAGCTTTCTTT.

The chain carries TRBV28 and TRBJ1-5; D is uncertain. The CDR3 consists of 14 residues. The germline V gene has CDR1 MDHEN and CDR2 SYDVKM. Trimming stripped 10 bases from V and 0 bases from J, with 13 bases between. The CDR3, as DNA: TGTGCCATCTCGGGCGTAAATAGCAATCAGCCCCAGCATTTT. It is translated as CAISGVNSNQPQHF.

V is TRBV5-4 and J is TRBJ2-7, with 9 positions matching TRBD1. The germline CDR1 and CDR2 sequences are SGHNT and YYREEE (reference sequence). The CDR3 is 15 residues long. V gave up 4 bases and J gave up 5 bases; unmatched junction bases: 10. DNA of the CDR3: TGTGCCAGCAGCACCCGGGACAGGGTAAAACACGAGCAGTACTTC. Amino acids: CASSTRDRVKHEQYF. The variable domain in full, with the rest retrieved from reference TRBV5-4 and TRBJ2-7, is ETGVTQSPTHLIKTRGQQVTLRCSSQSGHNTVSWYQQALGQGPQFIFQYYREEENGRGNFPPRFSGLQFPNYSSELNVNALELDDSALYLCASSTRDRVKHEQYFGPGTRLTVT.

The V and J genes are TRBV18 and TRBJ2-7; D is unclear. The CDR3 covers 15 residues. The V gene's germline CDR1 is KGHSH and CDR2 LQKENI. V was trimmed by 3 bases and J by 0 bases, leaving 12 bases between them. The CDR3 loop is CASSPEIGPSYEQYF. The CDR3 nucleotides read TGTGCCAGCTCACCCGAGATCGGGCCCTCCTACGAGCAGTACTTC.

This chain connects TRBV7-9 to TRBJ1-1; D remains ambiguous. CDR3 length: 13 residues. CDR1 SEHNR and CDR2 FQNEAQ come from the germline V gene (reference sequence). The germline V and J ends were trimmed by 2 bases and 4 bases, with 8 bases remaining between them. The CDR3 nucleotides are TGTGCCAGCAGCTTATTGACGGCCACTGAAGCTTTCTTT. It codes for CASSLLTATEAFF.

This sequence joins TRBV28 and TRBJ1-5; TRBD1 is a possible D gene (5 bases). From germline, CDR1 is MDHEN and CDR2 SYDVKM. The CDR3 runs 16 residues. Trimming took 7 bases from V and 3 from J, leaving 19 bases between them. In DNA form, the CDR3 reads TGTGCCAGCAAAATAATGGGGCAGGGCTCCAATCAGCCCCAGCATTTT. It encodes CASKIMGQGSNQPQHF.

The chain links TRBV4-1 to TRBJ2-1, with D possibly being TRBD1 (6 bases). This CDR3 has 19 residues. CDR1 MGHRA and CDR2 YSYEKL come from the germline V gene. V dropped 0 bases and J dropped 5 bases, with 23 bases sitting between them. CDR3 bases: TGCGCCAGCAGCCAAGATCAAGGCGCCTCAGGGGCGGCGGACAATGAGCAGTTCTTC. Encoded protein: CASSQDQGASGAADNEQFF.

This chain links TRBV23-1 with TRBJ2-2; 8 bases fit TRBD1. TRBV23-1 is recorded as an ORF, its role being uncertain. J was trimmed by 3 bases and V by 4 bases; bases with no gene match: 10. CDR3 length equals 17 residues. In DNA, the CDR3 is TGCGCCAGCAGTCCTTCGGGACAGGCGGTTGACACCGGGGAGCTGTTTTTT. It encodes CASSPSGQAVDTGELFF.

This clone was counted a single time. V gene TRBV6-5 combines with J gene TRBJ2-7, with D perhaps matching TRBD2 (6 bases). CDR1 is MNHEY, CDR2 SVGAGI, per germline. This CDR3 contains 14 residues. V was shortened by 4 bases and J by 1 base, with 11 bases between the two germline ends. CDR3 in amino acids: CASSFRRGSYEQYF. The CDR3 region has the DNA TGTGCCAGCAGTTTCCGGCGGGGATCCTACGAGCAGTACTTC.

A single count supports this clone. The chain has TRBV28 and TRBJ1-5; D not resolved. The length of the CDR3 is 19 residues. Germline-derived CDR1 and CDR2 are MDHEN and SYDVKM. Trimming shortened V by 4 bases and J by 0 bases, and 22 bases separated the two germline ends. CDR3 in DNA: TGTGCCAGCAGTTCCCCCCGCGAGTGGAGTTCAATTAGCAATCAGCCCCAGCATTTT. As protein: CASSSPREWSSISNQPQHF. The full variable domain, rest sourced from reference TRBV28 and TRBJ1-5, is DVKVTQSSRYLVKRTGEKVFLECVQDMDHENMFWYRQDPGLGLRLIYFSYDVKMKEKGDIPEGYSVSREKKERFSLILESASTNQTSMYLCASSSPREWSSISNQPQHFGDGTRLSIL.

This rearrangement joins TRBV7-2 to TRBJ1-5; TRBD1 matches 9 bases. The CDR3 extends over 17 amino acids. Germline lookup yields CDR1 SGHTA and CDR2 FQGNSA. Unmatched junction bases numbered 9, after V lost 5 bases and J lost 1 base. The CDR3 coding sequence is TGTGCCAGCAGCCCAGGACAGGGGAGGGCGAGCAATCAGCCCCAGCATTTT. Protein product: CASSPGQGRASNQPQHF.

This clone appeared a single time. CDR3 residues: CASSHQDRENSPLHF. CDR3 coding DNA: TGCGCCAGCAGCCACCAGGACAGGGAGAATTCACCCCTCCACTTT. The chain links TRBV4-1 to TRBJ1-6; 8 bases are a match to TRBD1. CDR1 is MGHRA, CDR2 YSYEKL, per germline. The CDR3 extends over 15 amino acids. The V segment lost 3 bases and the J segment 7 bases; nucleotides outside the gene matches: 5.

This rearrangement joins TRBV4-2 to TRBJ2-3; no clear D gene. Germline V gene data show CDR1 as LGHNA and CDR2 as YNFKEQ. Trimming removed 7 bases at V and 4 bases at J, with 15 bases between. There are 14 residues in the CDR3. CDR3 sequence (DNA): TGTGCCAGCACCGGCAGCGACCATCCAGATACGCAGTATTTT. Translating it yields CASTGSDHPDTQYF.

The J gene is TRBJ2-7, the V gene TRBV28, with 7 positions matching TRBD1. Germline V gene data show CDR1 as MDHEN and CDR2 as SYDVKM. The CDR3 length is 14 residues. Unmatched junction bases numbered 10, after V lost 6 bases and J lost 5 bases. DNA of the CDR3: TGTGCCAGCAGCCGCAAGACAGGGAACCACGAGCAGTACTTC. Translated, it gives CASSRKTGNHEQYF. Drawing the rest from reference TRBV28 and TRBJ2-7, the complete variable domain is DVKVTQSSRYLVKRTGEKVFLECVQDMDHENMFWYRQDPGLGLRLIYFSYDVKMKEKGDIPEGYSVSREKKERFSLILESASTNQTSMYLCASSRKTGNHEQYFGPGTRLTVT.

This clone was found once. V gene TRBV19 combines with J gene TRBJ2-2; D is unresolved. The CDR3 loop spans 15 amino acids. Germline V CDR1 and CDR2: LNHDA, SQIVND (reference sequence). Trimming took 4 bases from V and 0 from J, leaving 9 bases between them. The CDR3 reads CASSRAGPNTGELFF. The DNA of the CDR3 is TGTGCCAGTAGTAGGGCAGGCCCGAACACCGGGGAGCTGTTTTTT.